This is a list of T cell receptor beta chains from one sample in a study of blood T cells in healthy people across ages. From the 5' RACE reads, TCRdb called clonotypes with MiXCR, one entry per CDR3 protein. The sample lists 700,000 to 900,000 distinct CDR3 sequences, about 55% occurring once. The specimen sequenced was blood. Source of these receptors: an elderly man in good health. Both conserved end residues are part of each CDR3. Fields, in order: V gene, J gene, D gene, CDR3 protein. The D gene is left open where the match is weak.

V gene: TRBV6-6; J gene: TRBJ1-4; D gene: .; CDR3 protein: CASSYSTRLNEKLFF
V gene: TRBV19; J gene: TRBJ1-6; D gene: .; CDR3 protein: CASSRDRMSSYNSPLHF
V gene: TRBV5-1; J gene: TRBJ1-2; D gene: TRBD1; CDR3 protein: CASSLDGTGGGYTF
V gene: TRBV6-1; J gene: TRBJ2-5; D gene: TRBD2; CDR3 protein: CASGTSGSPPWETQYF
V gene: TRBV7-6; J gene: .; D gene: TRBD2; CDR3 protein: CASSLSSGPPTYEQYF
V gene: TRBV12-3/TRBV12-4; J gene: TRBJ1-6; D gene: .; CDR3 protein: CASRPRQNSPLHF
V gene: TRBV7-8; J gene: TRBJ2-5; D gene: TRBD2; CDR3 protein: CASSLAPRGVAGVETQYF
V gene: TRBV29-1; J gene: TRBJ1-2; D gene: .; CDR3 protein: CSVEQDYGYTF
V gene: TRBV6-2/TRBV6-3; J gene: TRBJ2-1; D gene: TRBD2; CDR3 protein: CASTITGLASEQFF
V gene: TRBV28; J gene: .; D gene: .; CDR3 protein: CASISETWDEQYF
V gene: TRBV28; J gene: TRBJ2-7; D gene: TRBD1; CDR3 protein: CASSSQGVHYEQYF
V gene: TRBV24-1; J gene: TRBJ2-3; D gene: TRBD2; CDR3 protein: CATSEGTSGTDTQYF
V gene: TRBV12-3/TRBV12-4; J gene: TRBJ2-3; D gene: TRBD1; CDR3 protein: CASSTTGAGDTQYF
V gene: TRBV15; J gene: TRBJ2-7; D gene: .; CDR3 protein: CATSRDPSVYEKEQYF
V gene: TRBV2; J gene: TRBJ2-7; D gene: .; CDR3 protein: CASSDWGLNYEQYF
V gene: TRBV13; J gene: TRBJ2-7; D gene: TRBD1; CDR3 protein: CASSPAGQGIYEQYF
V gene: TRBV4-2; J gene: TRBJ2-1; D gene: TRBD2; CDR3 protein: CASSHAGAGHNEQFF
V gene: TRBV27; J gene: TRBJ2-7; D gene: .; CDR3 protein: CASSLGGRGVSYEQYF
V gene: TRBV15; J gene: TRBJ1-1; D gene: .; CDR3 protein: CATSTQRNTEAFF
V gene: TRBV3-1; J gene: TRBJ2-5; D gene: TRBD2; CDR3 protein: CASRSSGRMETQYF
V gene: TRBV3-1; J gene: TRBJ2-5; D gene: .; CDR3 protein: CASSQTLGTSGTQYF
V gene: TRBV10-3; J gene: TRBJ1-1; D gene: .; CDR3 protein: CAISPGNLNTEAFF
V gene: TRBV9; J gene: TRBJ2-1; D gene: TRBD2; CDR3 protein: CASSVGGGTSGSNEQFF
V gene: TRBV7-2; J gene: TRBJ2-7; D gene: .; CDR3 protein: CASSSAYMQYF
V gene: TRBV12-3/TRBV12-4; J gene: .; D gene: .; CDR3 protein: CASSLARGLRKTQYF
V gene: TRBV20-1; J gene: TRBJ2-1; D gene: .; CDR3 protein: CSARGKSDEQFF
V gene: TRBV12-3/TRBV12-4; J gene: TRBJ2-4; D gene: .; CDR3 protein: CASTPGDKNIQYF
V gene: TRBV6-1; J gene: TRBJ2-7; D gene: TRBD2; CDR3 protein: CASRGFLWTSGSYEQYF
V gene: TRBV7-8; J gene: TRBJ1-2; D gene: TRBD1; CDR3 protein: CASSLRGVGQGASGYTF
V gene: TRBV18; J gene: TRBJ2-5; D gene: TRBD2; CDR3 protein: CVSSPLEASAGEQYF
V gene: TRBV20-1; J gene: .; D gene: TRBD1; CDR3 protein: CSARDPGQGKYEQYF
V gene: TRBV27; J gene: TRBJ2-7; D gene: TRBD2; CDR3 protein: CASSPGGERHYEQYF
V gene: TRBV7-9; J gene: TRBJ2-1; D gene: .; CDR3 protein: CASSLGAGKTYNEQFF
V gene: TRBV29-1; J gene: TRBJ1-1; D gene: .; CDR3 protein: CSGVGGSGNTEAFF
V gene: TRBV7-6; J gene: TRBJ2-5; D gene: TRBD1; CDR3 protein: CASSSGQGIQETQYF
V gene: TRBV20-1; J gene: TRBJ2-3; D gene: .; CDR3 protein: CSASVSNLGKKDRYAYF
V gene: TRBV2; J gene: TRBJ1-5; D gene: .; CDR3 protein: CASSDSYSNQPQHF
V gene: TRBV24-1; J gene: TRBJ2-2; D gene: .; CDR3 protein: CATSDYGGELFF
V gene: TRBV3-1; J gene: TRBJ1-2; D gene: .; CDR3 protein: CASSQIRYGYTF
V gene: TRBV12-3/TRBV12-4; J gene: TRBJ2-5; D gene: .; CDR3 protein: CASSPVSPLETQYF
V gene: TRBV5-1; J gene: TRBJ2-1; D gene: TRBD1; CDR3 protein: CASSLTGTAYNEQFF
V gene: TRBV6-2/TRBV6-3; J gene: TRBJ2-5; D gene: .; CDR3 protein: CASRTGSQETQYF